This T cell receptor (beta chain) was sequenced in a study of cytomegalovirus exposure and HLA in healthy donors. General study points: Altogether, some 170 TCR beta chains were recorded as cytomegalovirus-associated.

V dropped 0 bases and J dropped 5 bases, with 17 bases sitting between them. Germline V gene sequence: CDR1 ENHRY, CDR2 SYGVKD. The CDR3 is made up of 17 amino acids. The data were produced by immunoSEQ multiplex PCR, yet TCRdb's version contains in-frame clones alone and is incomplete. The sample shows 100,000 to 150,000 clones, approximately 92% of them seen only once. On this clone itself: Its antigen is not identified.

The clonotype comes from a woman under 30 in good health and CMV-seronegative. This sequence joins TRBV10-3 and TRBJ2-1, with D possibly TRBD1 on 5 matching bases. Sequenced sample: PBMCs. The CDR3 sequence is CAISESGATAANNEQFF. For the CDR3, the DNA is TGTGCCATCAGTGAGTCAGGGGCTACGGCGGCGAACAATGAGCAGTTCTTC.